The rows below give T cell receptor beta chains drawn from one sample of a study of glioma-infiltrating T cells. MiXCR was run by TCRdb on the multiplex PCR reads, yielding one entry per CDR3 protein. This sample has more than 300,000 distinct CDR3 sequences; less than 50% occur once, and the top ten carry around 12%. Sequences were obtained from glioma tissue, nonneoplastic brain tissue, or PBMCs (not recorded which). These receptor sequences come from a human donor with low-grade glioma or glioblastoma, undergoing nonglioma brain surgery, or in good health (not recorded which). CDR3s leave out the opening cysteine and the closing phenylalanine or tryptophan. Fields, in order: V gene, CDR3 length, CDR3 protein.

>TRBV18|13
ASSPPSSGTPEQF
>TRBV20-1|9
SAREGGGYT
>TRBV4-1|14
ASSQEAGANTDTQY
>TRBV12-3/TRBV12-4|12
ASTFGVANTEAF
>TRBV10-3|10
ATGGGAYEQY
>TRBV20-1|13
SAGGRARSSYEQY
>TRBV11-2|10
ASISSSGSYT
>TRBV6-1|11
ASWSSTNEKLF
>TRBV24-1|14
ATSDSGTARLYGYT
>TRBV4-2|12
ASSQVGGYNEQF
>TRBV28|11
ASSFSRWETQY
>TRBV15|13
ATSNGQGWHQPQH
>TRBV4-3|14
ASSQGPITSTDTQY